This TCR beta chain appears in the sequencing data of a study of blood T cells in healthy people across ages. A remark on this clonotype: A much larger clone sits a single nucleotide away, making a read error possible. Because it lacks the conserved phenylalanine or tryptophan at the end, this CDR3 is likely a read error.

A second PCR of 7 to 11 cycles used a sample-barcoded 5' primer and a J-beta primer mix. Each cDNA molecule carried a tag from a template-switch adaptor that contained 12 random nucleotides. TCRdb reprocessed the 5' RACE reads via MiXCR and lists one record per CDR3 protein. The sample lists about 1.7 million distinct CDR3 sequences, roughly 27% occurring once. The sequenced sample consisted of blood. The origin of this receptor is a woman aged 25 to 39 in good health.

The CDR3 sequence: CASSTIQGDYGYTC. For the CDR3, the DNA is TGTGCCAGCAGCACAATACAGGGGGACTATGGCTACACCTGC. This chain uses TRBV7-6 with TRBJ1-2, with TRBD1 matching over 8 bases. CDR3 length equals 14 residues. The germline CDR1 and CDR2 sequences are SGHVS and FNYEAQ. After removal of 5 bases from V and 3 bases from J, the junction contained 5 bases not matched to a gene.